These T cell receptor beta chains were read from a single sample in a study of blood T cell repertoires in COVID-19. Assay used: immunoSEQ multiplex PCR; TCRdb lists only in-frame clones, some missing. The sample carries tens of thousands of clones, around 90% recorded once. Sequencing used peripheral blood. These receptors all come from a human donor in a cohort sampled during active COVID-19. CDR3s include the opening cysteine and the closing phenylalanine or tryptophan. Fields, in order: D gene, J gene, clone size, V gene, CDR3 protein, CDR3 DNA. A D gene is named only where the DNA matches it firmly. Clone size appears in some rows only: once, few, many, or a class for an expanded clone.

d_call: NA
j_call: TRBJ1-6
clone_size: NA
v_call: TRBV25-1
cdr3_aa: CASSDFQGTSNSPLHF
cdr3_nt: TGTGCCAGCAGTGATTTCCAGGGCACTTCAAATTCACCCCTCCACTTT

d_call: NA
j_call: TRBJ1-5
clone_size: NA
v_call: TRBV30
cdr3_aa: CAWSGGQYNQPQHF
cdr3_nt: TGTGCCTGGAGTGGTGGGCAGTATAATCAGCCCCAGCATTTT

d_call: NA
j_call: TRBJ1-1
clone_size: NA
v_call: TRBV30
cdr3_aa: CACEQGTNTEAFF
cdr3_nt: TGTGCCTGTGAACAGGGAACGAACACTGAAGCTTTCTTT

d_call: NA
j_call: TRBJ2-2
clone_size: NA
v_call: TRBV18
cdr3_aa: CASSPGSGNGELFF
cdr3_nt: TGTGCCAGCTCACCAGGTTCAGGGAACGGGGAGCTGTTTTTT

d_call: TRBD1
j_call: TRBJ2-7
clone_size: NA
v_call: TRBV2
cdr3_aa: CASSTETGIYYEQYF
cdr3_nt: TGTGCCAGCAGCACAGAGACAGGGATTTACTACGAGCAGTACTTC

d_call: NA
j_call: TRBJ1-6
clone_size: NA
v_call: TRBV27
cdr3_aa: CASSLMQGRGYNSPLHF
cdr3_nt: TGTGCCAGCAGTTTGATGCAGGGCAGGGGCTATAATTCACCCCTCCACTTT

d_call: TRBD1
j_call: TRBJ2-2
clone_size: NA
v_call: TRBV19
cdr3_aa: CASSWDRGSTGELFF
cdr3_nt: TGTGCCAGTAGTTGGGACAGGGGGTCCACCGGGGAGCTGTTTTTT

d_call: NA
j_call: TRBJ1-6
clone_size: few
v_call: TRBV3-1/TRBV3-2
cdr3_aa: CASSQGAGGNSPLHF
cdr3_nt: TGTGCCAGCAGCCAAGGAGCGGGCGGTAATTCACCCCTCCACTTT

d_call: NA
j_call: TRBJ1-5
clone_size: NA
v_call: TRBV5-6
cdr3_aa: CASSSSTYSNQPQHF
cdr3_nt: TGTGCCAGCAGCTCCTCGACATATAGCAATCAGCCCCAGCATTTT

d_call: NA
j_call: TRBJ2-5
clone_size: few
v_call: TRBV27
cdr3_aa: CASSSGLVGPETQYF
cdr3_nt: TGTGCCAGCAGTTCAGGGCTAGTCGGCCCAGAGACCCAGTACTTC

d_call: NA
j_call: TRBJ2-7
clone_size: NA
v_call: TRBV19
cdr3_aa: CASSLGLNYEQYF
cdr3_nt: TGTGCCAGTAGTCTCGGACTGAACTACGAGCAGTACTTC

d_call: TRBD1
j_call: TRBJ1-2
clone_size: once
v_call: TRBV2
cdr3_aa: CASSEGQGGNYGYTF
cdr3_nt: TGTGCCAGCAGTGAGGGACAGGGAGGAAACTATGGCTACACCTTC

d_call: NA
j_call: TRBJ2-3
clone_size: NA
v_call: TRBV27
cdr3_aa: CASSLGTGPTDTQYF
cdr3_nt: TGTGCCAGCAGTTTGGGAACAGGCCCCACAGATACGCAGTATTTT

d_call: NA
j_call: TRBJ2-1
clone_size: NA
v_call: TRBV19
cdr3_aa: CASSSLPYSSYNEQFF
cdr3_nt: TGTGCCAGTAGTAGTCTTCCATACAGCTCCTACAATGAGCAGTTCTTC

d_call: TRBD2
j_call: TRBJ2-3
clone_size: NA
v_call: TRBV4-3
cdr3_aa: CASSQRSGLAGGPVTDTQYF
cdr3_nt: TGCGCCAGCAGCCAAAGGTCGGGACTAGCGGGGGGGCCTGTCACAGATACGCAGTATTTT

d_call: TRBD1
j_call: TRBJ1-1
clone_size: NA
v_call: TRBV25-1
cdr3_aa: CASSVDRVGTEAFF
cdr3_nt: TGTGCCAGCAGTGTGGACAGGGTGGGGACTGAAGCTTTCTTT

d_call: TRBD2
j_call: TRBJ2-7
clone_size: NA
v_call: TRBV6-2/TRBV6-3
cdr3_aa: CASSSQRGSYEQYF
cdr3_nt: TGTGCCAGCAGTTCCCAGCGGGGCTCCTACGAGCAGTACTTC

d_call: NA
j_call: TRBJ2-5
clone_size: NA
v_call: TRBV4-1
cdr3_aa: CASSQVFSASQETQYF
cdr3_nt: TGCGCCAGCAGCCAAGTTTTTAGCGCATCCCAAGAGACCCAGTACTTC

d_call: NA
j_call: TRBJ2-3
clone_size: NA
v_call: TRBV6-2/TRBV6-3
cdr3_aa: CASSRDWTDTQYF
cdr3_nt: TGTGCCAGCAGCCGGGACTGGACAGATACGCAGTATTTT

d_call: NA
j_call: TRBJ1-5
clone_size: NA
v_call: TRBV10-1
cdr3_aa: CASSEVTQAHQPQHF
cdr3_nt: TGCGCCAGCAGTGAAGTGACCCAGGCCCATCAGCCCCAGCATTTT

d_call: NA
j_call: TRBJ2-2
clone_size: NA
v_call: TRBV5-1
cdr3_aa: CASSLASARGAFGELFF
cdr3_nt: TGCGCCAGCAGCTTGGCCTCGGCCAGGGGGGCTTTCGGGGAGCTGTTTTTT

d_call: TRBD2
j_call: TRBJ2-3
clone_size: NA
v_call: TRBV19
cdr3_aa: CASSLGGSSPDTQYF
cdr3_nt: TGTGCCAGTAGTTTAGGCGGGAGTAGCCCAGATACGCAGTATTTT

d_call: NA
j_call: TRBJ2-2
clone_size: NA
v_call: TRBV7-2
cdr3_aa: CASSLVGSGSFTGELFF
cdr3_nt: TGTGCCAGCAGCTTAGTTGGTAGCGGTTCCTTTACCGGGGAGCTGTTTTTT

d_call: NA
j_call: TRBJ1-2
clone_size: NA
v_call: TRBV6-5
cdr3_aa: CASRRVGARGGYTF
cdr3_nt: TGTGCCAGCAGACGGGTAGGGGCAAGGGGTGGCTACACCTTC

d_call: NA
j_call: TRBJ2-5
clone_size: NA
v_call: TRBV28
cdr3_aa: CASSLEGVNQETQYF
cdr3_nt: TGTGCCAGCAGTTTAGAGGGGGTCAACCAAGAGACCCAGTACTTC

d_call: NA
j_call: TRBJ1-2
clone_size: NA
v_call: TRBV6-5
cdr3_aa: CASRDQGPSYTF
cdr3_nt: TGTGCCAGCAGGGACCAGGGTCCCAGCTACACCTTC

d_call: NA
j_call: TRBJ2-7
clone_size: NA
v_call: TRBV3-1/TRBV3-2
cdr3_aa: CASSQDRSAGEQYF
cdr3_nt: TGTGCCAGCAGCCAAGATAGATCCGCGGGCGAGCAGTACTTC

d_call: TRBD2
j_call: TRBJ2-3
clone_size: NA
v_call: TRBV10-1
cdr3_aa: CASSELAGGPEDTQYF
cdr3_nt: TGCGCCAGCAGTGAGCTAGCGGGAGGGCCGGAAGATACGCAGTATTTT

d_call: NA
j_call: TRBJ2-2
clone_size: NA
v_call: TRBV29-1
cdr3_aa: CSDGRVNTGELFF
cdr3_nt: TGCAGCGATGGCAGGGTAAACACCGGGGAGCTGTTTTTT

d_call: NA
j_call: TRBJ2-5
clone_size: NA
v_call: TRBV4-1
cdr3_aa: CASSQERVSETQYF
cdr3_nt: TGCGCCAGCAGCCAAGAGAGGGTCAGCGAGACCCAGTACTTC

d_call: NA
j_call: TRBJ1-1
clone_size: NA
v_call: TRBV4-3
cdr3_aa: CASTAGPKGRDTEAFF
cdr3_nt: TGCGCCAGCACCGCCGGGCCTAAGGGGAGGGACACTGAAGCTTTCTTT

d_call: TRBD2
j_call: TRBJ2-2
clone_size: NA
v_call: TRBV9
cdr3_aa: CASSVRVAGAVTGELFF
cdr3_nt: TGTGCCAGCAGCGTACGGGTAGCGGGGGCGGTCACCGGGGAGCTGTTTTTT

d_call: NA
j_call: TRBJ1-3
clone_size: NA
v_call: TRBV4-2
cdr3_aa: CASSQDHQVASGNTIYF
cdr3_nt: TGTGCCAGCAGCCAAGATCACCAGGTGGCCTCTGGAAACACCATATATTTT

d_call: NA
j_call: TRBJ1-5
clone_size: NA
v_call: TRBV5-1
cdr3_aa: CASSLGTGDNQPQHF
cdr3_nt: TGCGCCAGCAGCTTGGGTACAGGAGACAATCAGCCCCAGCATTTT

d_call: TRBD2
j_call: TRBJ2-6
clone_size: NA
v_call: TRBV2
cdr3_aa: CASILLPGLAGTGANVLTF
cdr3_nt: TGTGCCAGCATTCTCCTTCCGGGACTAGCGGGAACTGGGGCCAACGTCCTGACTTTC

d_call: NA
j_call: TRBJ1-3
clone_size: NA
v_call: TRBV4-1
cdr3_aa: CASSQGDSRYTIYF
cdr3_nt: TGCGCCAGCAGCCAAGGTGACAGTCGGTATACCATATATTTT

d_call: NA
j_call: TRBJ2-5
clone_size: NA
v_call: TRBV18
cdr3_aa: CASSRGQQETQYF
cdr3_nt: TGTGCCAGCTCCCGCGGACAGCAAGAGACCCAGTACTTC

d_call: NA
j_call: TRBJ2-2
clone_size: once
v_call: TRBV29-1
cdr3_aa: CSVEDRRGRLGELFF
cdr3_nt: TGCAGCGTTGAAGATCGGAGGGGGCGGCTCGGGGAGCTGTTTTTT

d_call: NA
j_call: TRBJ1-5
clone_size: few
v_call: TRBV6-4
cdr3_aa: CASRVDIGRNQPQHF
cdr3_nt: TGTGCCAGCAGGGTGGACATCGGACGCAATCAGCCCCAGCATTTT

d_call: NA
j_call: TRBJ2-1
clone_size: NA
v_call: TRBV27
cdr3_aa: CASSARTVREQFF
cdr3_nt: TGTGCCAGCAGTGCCCGGACAGTCCGTGAGCAGTTCTTC

d_call: NA
j_call: TRBJ2-5
clone_size: NA
v_call: TRBV7-9
cdr3_aa: CASSLVSTGQETQYF
cdr3_nt: TGTGCCAGCAGCTTAGTTAGTACCGGGCAAGAGACCCAGTACTTC

d_call: TRBD1
j_call: TRBJ2-3
clone_size: NA
v_call: TRBV19
cdr3_aa: CASSIPNRGADTQYF
cdr3_nt: TGTGCCAGTAGTATTCCCAACAGGGGCGCAGATACGCAGTATTTT

d_call: NA
j_call: TRBJ2-7
clone_size: NA
v_call: TRBV10-1
cdr3_aa: CASARPGTYEQYF
cdr3_nt: TGCGCCAGCGCGAGACCGGGGACCTACGAGCAGTACTTC

d_call: NA
j_call: TRBJ1-2
clone_size: NA
v_call: TRBV28
cdr3_aa: CASSLSAQGGYGYTF
cdr3_nt: TGTGCCAGCAGTTTAAGTGCACAGGGTGGCTATGGCTACACCTTC

d_call: NA
j_call: TRBJ1-1
clone_size: NA
v_call: TRBV18
cdr3_aa: CASSPGQNTEAFF
cdr3_nt: TGTGCCAGCTCTCCGGGTCAGAACACTGAAGCTTTCTTT

d_call: NA
j_call: TRBJ1-2
clone_size: NA
v_call: TRBV7-2
cdr3_aa: CASTRAGGNHGYTF
cdr3_nt: TGTGCCAGCACCCGGGCCGGGGGAAACCATGGCTACACCTTC

d_call: TRBD1
j_call: TRBJ1-6
clone_size: once
v_call: TRBV6-2/TRBV6-3
cdr3_aa: CASSYVRGQAGGSPLHF
cdr3_nt: TGTGCCAGCAGTTACGTGCGGGGACAGGCCGGAGGGTCACCCCTCCACTTT

d_call: NA
j_call: TRBJ1-6
clone_size: NA
v_call: TRBV2
cdr3_aa: CASSERGLQNSPLHF
cdr3_nt: TGTGCCAGCAGTGAAAGAGGGCTCCAGAATTCACCCCTCCACTTT